This T cell receptor beta chain is drawn from a study of OX40 agonist ivuxolimab in advanced cancers. As for the study more broadly: The costimulatory receptor OX40 (CD134) was targeted by ivuxolimab, a fully human IgG2 agonistic monoclonal antibody. Intravenous ivuxolimab was administered to patients every 2 weeks at six dose levels: 0.01, 0.1, 0.3, 1.5, 3 and 10 mg/kg. Of the roughly 51 dose-escalation patients, hepatocellular carcinoma was present in roughly 19, melanoma in some 15, renal cell carcinoma in 9 and head and neck cancer in 9. The dose-escalation cohort was about 87% male with a mean age of approximately 60 years, ranging from roughly 23 to 79. Patients were allowed to have had prior anti-PD-1, anti-PD-L1 or anti-CTLA-4 therapy, and 40% of the dose-escalation patients had been treated with checkpoint inhibitors. Partial responses were achieved by three dose-escalation patients, of whom one had hepatocellular carcinoma and two had cutaneous melanoma. Peripheral TCRbeta sequencing aimed to test whether ivuxolimab altered TCR sequence diversity and caused clonal T-cell expansion. The paper reports the monotherapy dose-escalation portion (N = 52 patients) of the phase I ivuxolimab trial. Paper-wide results and their limitations: Low levels of normalized T-cell clonal expansion were also seen in some nonresponding patients. After ivuxolimab, expanded clones were on average more numerous among CD8+ T cells than among CD4+ T cells. Partial responders in the 0.1-3.0 mg/kg groups had among the lowest normalized peripheral clonal expansion, especially among CD8+ T cells. At doses from 0.1 to 3.0 mg/kg, clonal expansion was seen in both CD4+ and CD8+ blood T cells between baseline and week 6. Antigen specificity was not determined for the clonally expanded peripheral T cells.

Genomic DNA was extracted from sorted cells for sequencing of the TCRbeta CDR3 region. The immunoSEQ Assay was used for sequencing of TCRbeta CDR3 regions. Entries here come from immuneACCESS through TCRdb and include only in-frame sequences with V and J called. Some clones fail to appear in such tables; in the studies checked, an unresolved V gene covers under half of the shortfall, and the cause of the remainder is unknown. The sample table contains about 59,000 clones; only one count was recorded for 75% to 90% of them. The ten most abundant clones make up 4% of the sample. The trial excluded patients who had a history of autoimmune disease or were on systemic immunosuppression. In every dose cohort, peripheral blood was drawn for TCR sequencing at baseline, cycle 4 day 1, and cycle 7 day 1. The samples were taken from a phase I, first-in-human, multicenter, open-label dose-escalation trial of ivuxolimab. Adults with locally advanced or metastatic melanoma, renal cell, hepatocellular, or head and neck squamous cell carcinoma were enrolled in the trial. Before TCR sequencing, CD4+ T cells and CD8+ T cells from peripheral blood were sorted into separate populations.

A note on this clone: The antigen it binds to is not known. Per-base qualities were not stored, and no clone one base away is much larger.

The CDR3 goes from the cysteine to the phenylalanine over 14 residues. The CDR3 DNA has 42 bases and is translated from base 1. CDR1 is given as SNHLY and CDR2 as FYNNEI, both from the germline V gene. From V the trimming removes 7 bases and from J it removes 0 bases, while the gene matches leave 2 bases of the junction unaccounted for. Recombination linked TRBV2 to TRBJ2-2; 7 bases in between match TRBD2. Source: CD4+ or CD8+ T cells sorted from blood, taken in a trial of the OX40 agonist ivuxolimab. The clonotype was recovered from an adult with an advanced solid tumor such as melanoma, head and neck, liver or kidney cancer. The CDR3 reads CASKAGANTGELFF. The DNA sequence is TGTGCCAGCAAGGCGGGGGCGAACACCGGGGAGCTGTTTTTT. With the rest looked up from the reference TRBV2 and TRBJ2-2 genes rather than sequenced, the full variable domain is EPEVTQTPSHQVTQMGQEVILRCVPISNHLYFYWYRQILGQKVEFLVSFYNNEISEKSEIFDDQFSVERPDGSNFTLKIRSTKLEDSAMYFCASKAGANTGELFFGEGSRLTVL.